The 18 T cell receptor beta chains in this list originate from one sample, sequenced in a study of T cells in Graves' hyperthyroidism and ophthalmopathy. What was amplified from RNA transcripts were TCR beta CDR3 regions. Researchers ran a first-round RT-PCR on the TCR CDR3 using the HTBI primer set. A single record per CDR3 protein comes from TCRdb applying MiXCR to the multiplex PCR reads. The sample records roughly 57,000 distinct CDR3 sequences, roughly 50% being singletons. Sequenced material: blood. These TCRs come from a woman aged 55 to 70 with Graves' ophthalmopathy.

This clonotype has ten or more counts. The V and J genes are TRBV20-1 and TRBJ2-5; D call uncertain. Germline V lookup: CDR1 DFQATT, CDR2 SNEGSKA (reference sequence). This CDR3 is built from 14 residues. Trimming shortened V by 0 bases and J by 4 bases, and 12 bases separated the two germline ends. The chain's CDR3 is CSARDVTKSETQYF. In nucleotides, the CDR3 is TGCAGTGCTAGAGATGTTACAAAATCAGAGACCCAGTACTTC.

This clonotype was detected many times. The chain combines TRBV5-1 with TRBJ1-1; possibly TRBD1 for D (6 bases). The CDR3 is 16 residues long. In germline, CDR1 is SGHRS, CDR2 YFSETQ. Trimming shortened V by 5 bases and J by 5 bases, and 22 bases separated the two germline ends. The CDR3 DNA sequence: TGCGCCAGCAGTCCCGCGGCGGGGGCCCTAAAGACTGAAGCTTTCTTT. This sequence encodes CASSPAAGALKTEAFF.

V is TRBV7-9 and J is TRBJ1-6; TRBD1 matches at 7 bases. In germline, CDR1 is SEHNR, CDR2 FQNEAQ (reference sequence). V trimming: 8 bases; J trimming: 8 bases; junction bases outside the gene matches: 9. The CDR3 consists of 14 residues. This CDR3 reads CASGRGSDHSPLHF. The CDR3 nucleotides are TGTGCCAGCGGCAGGGGGTCAGACCATTCACCCCTCCACTTT.

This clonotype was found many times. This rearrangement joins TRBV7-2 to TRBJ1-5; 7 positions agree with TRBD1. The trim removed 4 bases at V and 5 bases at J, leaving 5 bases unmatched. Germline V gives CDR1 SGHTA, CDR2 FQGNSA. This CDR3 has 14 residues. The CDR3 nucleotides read TGTGCCAGCAGCTGGACAGGCAAGCATCAGCCCCAGCATTTT. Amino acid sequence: CASSWTGKHQPQHF.

This CDR3 reads CASSKKRGQGYYGYTEAFF. In DNA form, the CDR3 reads TGTGCCAGCAGCAAGAAACGGGGACAGGGGTACTATGGCTACACTGAAGCTTTCTTT. The chain combines TRBV9 with TRBJ1-1; 10 nucleotides line up with TRBD1. V was clipped by 4 bases and J by 3 bases; unmatched bases: 18. Germline CDR1 is SGDLS and CDR2 is YYNGEE. This CDR3 comprises 19 residues. The whole variable domain, filled in from reference TRBV9 and TRBJ1-1, reads DSGVTQTPKHLITATGQRVTLRCSPRSGDLSVYWYQQSLDQGLQFLIQYYNGEERAKGNILERFSAQQFPDLHSELNLSSLELGDSALYFCASSKKRGQGYYGYTEAFFGQGTRLTVV.

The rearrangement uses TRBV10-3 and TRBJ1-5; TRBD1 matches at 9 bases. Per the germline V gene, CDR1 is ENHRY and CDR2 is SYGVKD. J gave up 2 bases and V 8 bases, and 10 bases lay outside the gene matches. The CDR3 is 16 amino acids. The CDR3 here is CAISGTGRSGNQPQHF. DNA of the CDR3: TGTGCCATCTCCGGGACAGGGAGGTCGGGCAATCAGCCCCAGCATTTT.

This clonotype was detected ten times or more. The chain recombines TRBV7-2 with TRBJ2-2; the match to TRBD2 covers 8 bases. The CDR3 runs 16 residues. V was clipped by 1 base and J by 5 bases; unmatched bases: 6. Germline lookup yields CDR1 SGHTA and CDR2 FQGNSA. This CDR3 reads CASSLESGSRTGELFF. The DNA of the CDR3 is TGTGCCAGCAGCTTAGAAAGCGGGAGTAGGACCGGGGAGCTGTTTTTT.

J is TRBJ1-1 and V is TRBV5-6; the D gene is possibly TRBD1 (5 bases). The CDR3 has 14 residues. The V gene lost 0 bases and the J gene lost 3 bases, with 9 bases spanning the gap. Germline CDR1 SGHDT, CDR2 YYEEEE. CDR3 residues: CASSLARGDTEAFF. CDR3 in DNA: TGTGCCAGCAGCTTGGCTCGGGGCGACACTGAAGCTTTCTTT.

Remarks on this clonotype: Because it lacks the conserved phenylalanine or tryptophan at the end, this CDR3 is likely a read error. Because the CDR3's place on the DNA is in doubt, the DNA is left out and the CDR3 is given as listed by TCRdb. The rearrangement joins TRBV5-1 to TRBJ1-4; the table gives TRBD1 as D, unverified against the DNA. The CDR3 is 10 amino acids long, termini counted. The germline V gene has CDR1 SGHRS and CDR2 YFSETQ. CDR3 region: CASSPQGVTG.

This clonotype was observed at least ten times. CDR3: CASSEAAAGGPYEQYF. The CDR3 nucleotides are TGTGCCAGCAGTGAAGCTGCAGCGGGGGGCCCCTACGAGCAGTACTTC. This chain connects TRBV6-1 to TRBJ2-7; 9 nucleotides agree with TRBD2. Trimming removed 0 bases from V and 2 bases from J; junction bases left unmatched: 5. Germline assignment: CDR1 MNHNS and CDR2 SASEGT. The CDR3 runs to 16 residues.

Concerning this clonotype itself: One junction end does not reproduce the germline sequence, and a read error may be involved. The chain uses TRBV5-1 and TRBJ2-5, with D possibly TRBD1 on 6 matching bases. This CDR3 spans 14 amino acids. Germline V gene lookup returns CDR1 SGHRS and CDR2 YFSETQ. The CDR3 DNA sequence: TGCGCCAGCGGCTTGGGGGCAGGTTTCGAGACCCAGTACTTC. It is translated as CASGLGAGFETQYF.

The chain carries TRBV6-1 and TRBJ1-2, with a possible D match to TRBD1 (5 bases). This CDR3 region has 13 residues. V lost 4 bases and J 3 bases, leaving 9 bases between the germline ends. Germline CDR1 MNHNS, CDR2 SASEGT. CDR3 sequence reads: CASSVDTYYGYTF. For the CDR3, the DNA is TGTGCCAGCAGTGTGGACACTTACTATGGCTACACCTTC.

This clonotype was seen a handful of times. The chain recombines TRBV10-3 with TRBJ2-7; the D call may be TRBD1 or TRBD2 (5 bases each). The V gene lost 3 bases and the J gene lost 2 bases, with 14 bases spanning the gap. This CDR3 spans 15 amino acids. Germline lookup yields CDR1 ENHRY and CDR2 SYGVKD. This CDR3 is CAISDIGTRTYEQYF. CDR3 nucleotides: TGTGCCATCAGTGATATCGGGACGCGAACCTACGAGCAGTACTTC.

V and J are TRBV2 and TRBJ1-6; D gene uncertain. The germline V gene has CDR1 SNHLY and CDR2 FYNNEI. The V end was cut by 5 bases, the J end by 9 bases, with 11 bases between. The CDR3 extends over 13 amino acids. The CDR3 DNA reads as TGTGCCAGCAGTCCCGGGGATATTTCACCCCTCCACTTT. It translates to CASSPGDISPLHF. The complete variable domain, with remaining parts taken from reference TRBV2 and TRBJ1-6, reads EPEVTQTPSHQVTQMGQEVILRCVPISNHLYFYWYRQILGQKVEFLVSFYNNEISEKSEIFDDQFSVERPDGSNFTLKIRSTKLEDSAMYFCASSPGDISPLHFGNGTRLTVT.

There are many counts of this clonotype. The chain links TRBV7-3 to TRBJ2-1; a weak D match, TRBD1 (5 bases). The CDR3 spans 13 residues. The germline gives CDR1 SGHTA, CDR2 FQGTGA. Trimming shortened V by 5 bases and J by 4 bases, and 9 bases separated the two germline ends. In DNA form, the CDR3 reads TGTGCCAGCAGCGAGGACAATTACAATGAGCAGTTCTTC. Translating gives CASSEDNYNEQFF.

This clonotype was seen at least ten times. The CDR3: CASSQQREGPDTQYF. As DNA, the CDR3 is TGTGCCAGCAGCCAACAGCGGGAGGGCCCAGATACGCAGTATTTT. The chain has TRBV4-2 and TRBJ2-3, with 10 bases aligning to TRBD2. V shed 2 bases, J shed 4 bases, and the junction held 3 bases outside the gene matches. The length of the CDR3 is 15 residues. CDR1 is LGHNA, CDR2 YNFKEQ, per germline.

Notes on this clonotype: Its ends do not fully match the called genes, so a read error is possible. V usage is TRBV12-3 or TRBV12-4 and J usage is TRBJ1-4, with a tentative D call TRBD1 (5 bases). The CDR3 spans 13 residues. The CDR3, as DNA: TGTGCCAGCAGCCCCGGGACTAATGGAAAACTGTTTTTT. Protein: CASSPGTNGKLFF.

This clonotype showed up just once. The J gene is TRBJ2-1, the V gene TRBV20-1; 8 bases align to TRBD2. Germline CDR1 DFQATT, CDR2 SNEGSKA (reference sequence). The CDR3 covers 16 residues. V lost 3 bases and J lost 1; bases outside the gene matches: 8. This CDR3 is CSASYSAGGSYNEQFF. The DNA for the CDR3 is TGCAGTGCTAGTTATTCGGCGGGAGGTTCCTACAATGAGCAGTTCTTC.